These 10 T cell receptor beta chains were all obtained from the same sample, sequenced in a study of CD8+CD57+ T cells in acquired aplastic anemia. Patients who underwent sequencing had shown CD8+CD57+ cell expansion by flow cytometry. Genomic DNA templated the TCR beta VDJ and CDR3 profiling. Each CDR3 protein is one row after TCRdb ran MiXCR on the reads. Of 150,000 to 200,000 distinct CDR3 sequences listed, under 55% are singletons. The sequenced sample consisted of sorted CD4+, CD8+, or CD8+CD57+ T cells (not recorded which) from PBMCs. These receptors all come from a human donor with aplastic anemia.

Concerning this clonotype: One end of the junction does not line up with germline, which may come from a read error. V usage is TRBV15 and J usage is TRBJ1-1; 9 bases agree with TRBD1. The V gene's germline CDR1 is LNHNV and CDR2 YYDKDF (reference sequence). This CDR3 is built from 17 residues. CDR3 nucleotide sequence: TGTGCCACCAGCAGAGATTGGGGAACAGGGGGCAACAGTGAAGCTTTCTTT. Amino acid sequence: CATSRDWGTGGNSEAFF.

This chain joins TRBV2 and TRBJ2-3, with D unresolved. The CDR3 runs to 16 residues. In germline, CDR1 is SNHLY, CDR2 FYNNEI. The germline V and J ends were trimmed by 2 bases and 1 base, with 13 bases remaining between them. CDR3 in amino acids: CASSESFMGGTDTQYF. In DNA, the CDR3 is TGTGCCAGCAGTGAATCTTTCATGGGTGGCACAGATACGCAGTATTTT.

The chain uses TRBV9 and TRBJ2-5; 9 nucleotides line up with TRBD1. The germline CDR1 and CDR2 sequences are SGDLS and YYNGEE. V shed 3 bases and J 5 bases; nucleotides not matched to a gene: 8. The CDR3 runs 15 residues. CDR3 nucleotide sequence: TGTGCCAGCAGCGCCGGGACAGGGCGGATTGAGACCCAGTACTTC. Translating it yields CASSAGTGRIETQYF. The full variable domain, its missing parts supplied by reference TRBV9 and TRBJ2-5, is DSGVTQTPKHLITATGQRVTLRCSPRSGDLSVYWYQQSLDQGLQFLIQYYNGEERAKGNILERFSAQQFPDLHSELNLSSLELGDSALYFCASSAGTGRIETQYFGPGTRLLVL.

J is TRBJ2-2 and V is TRBV6-1, with D perhaps matching TRBD2 (6 bases). The CDR3 consists of 14 residues. Between the trimmed V and J ends, which lost 10 bases and 7 bases, there was a span of 19 bases. Germline loops: CDR1 MNHNS, CDR2 SASEGT. CDR3 sequence (DNA): TGTGCCACCGCGGGACGGGGGAAGGGCGGGGAGCTGTTTTTT. Amino acids: CATAGRGKGGELFF.

This clonotype has more than one count but fewer than ten. CDR3 DNA sequence: TGCGCCAGCAGTGAAGGGCACCCGAGACGGGAGACCCAGTACTTC. It encodes CASSEGHPRRETQYF. The J gene is TRBJ2-5, the V gene TRBV10-2; D remains ambiguous. Germline CDR1 reads WSHSY; CDR2 reads SAAADI. The ends were cut back, 3 bases at V and 5 bases at J, with 16 bases in the middle. This CDR3 region has 15 residues.

The DNA for the CDR3 is TGTGCCAGCAGTTACTTTCAGGGCCTGAACACTGAAGCTTTCTTT. This gives the protein CASSYFQGLNTEAFF. The chain links TRBV6-5 to TRBJ1-1; a weak D match, TRBD1 (5 bases). The germline V gene encodes CDR1 MNHEY and CDR2 SVGAGI. The CDR3 spans 15 residues. The V end lost 1 base, the J end lost 0 bases, and 9 bases lay between the germline ends.

This chain links TRBV7-9 with TRBJ2-7, with a tentative D call TRBD2 (5 bases). Germline-derived CDR1 and CDR2 are SEHNR and FQNEAQ (reference sequence). This CDR3 has 13 amino acids. Trimming cost V 5 bases and J 3 bases, with 11 bases left between them. Written as DNA, the CDR3 is TGTGCCAGCAGCACCTACACTAGCTACGAGCAGTACTTC. It specifies CASSTYTSYEQYF. The full variable domain, completed using reference TRBV7-9 and TRBJ2-7, is DTGVSQNPRHKITKRGQNVTFRCDPISEHNRLYWYRQTLGQGPEFLTYFQNEAQLEKSRLLSDRFSAERPKGSFSTLEIQRTEQGDSAMYLCASSTYTSYEQYFGPGTRLTVT.

This clonotype showed up just a few times. The chain uses TRBV28 and TRBJ2-7, with TRBD1 as a possible D gene (6 bases). Germline loops: CDR1 MDHEN, CDR2 SYDVKM. V was pared by 2 bases and J by 12 bases, with 20 bases between. The CDR3 has 14 residues. CDR3 sequence reads: CASSLLGPMGHMYF. The DNA of the CDR3 is TGTGCCAGCAGTTTACTTGGGCCGATGGGACATATGTACTTC.

This clonotype came up many times. This sequence joins TRBV6-1 and TRBJ2-7, with TRBD2 as a possible D gene (6 bases). Per the germline V gene, CDR1 is MNHNS and CDR2 is SASEGT. Trimming cost V 0 bases and J 4 bases, with 13 bases left between them. The CDR3 consists of 15 residues. The CDR3 loop reads CASSEALGGVYEQYF. DNA for the CDR3: TGTGCCAGCAGTGAAGCGCTTGGAGGGGTTTACGAGCAGTACTTC.

The V gene is TRBV10-3, the J gene TRBJ1-4; D unresolved. Per germline, CDR1 ENHRY and CDR2 SYGVKD. Trimming pared 2 bases from V and 3 bases from J, leaving 10 bases between. The CDR3 has 15 amino acids. CDR3 amino acids: CAISEMRVSNEKLFF. In DNA, the CDR3 is TGTGCCATCAGTGAGATGAGGGTGTCTAATGAAAAACTGTTTTTT.